Reported below is one TCR beta chain. The germline gives CDR1 GTSNPN, CDR2 SVGIG (reference sequence). The germline V and J ends were trimmed by 0 bases and 0 bases, with 12 bases remaining between them. CDR3 size: 15 residues. In the original analysis: Quantification of nucleated cells was approximated via reference gene primer amplification. Using immunoSEQ multiplex PCR, the repertoire was profiled, and TCRdb retains in-frame clones only, with some absent. D and trimming come from the DNA, and the V and J calls and clone size come from that table. The profile covers about 98,000 clones, with about 80% appearing a single time and about 18% taken by the ten largest. The data were obtained in a study of blood T cell repertoires in COVID-19. Study as a whole: Both acute and convalescent COVID-19 samples were obtained from the United States, Italy and Spain. The cDNA or gDNA used as material had been derived from T cells, B-cell-depleted T cells, or PBMCs.

The clonotype comes from a man at least 80 years old with acute or convalescent COVID-19. V usage is TRBV30 and J usage is TRBJ2-7; D call uncertain. Sequenced sample: peripheral blood. CDR3 nucleotide sequence: TGTGCCTGGAGTGTACTTTCGGCAGGCTCCTACGAGCAGTACTTC. It specifies CAWSVLSAGSYEQYF.